Presented here are 10 T cell receptor beta chains from one specimen sequenced in a study of shared clonotypes between healthy human individuals. The table came from immunoSEQ multiplex PCR; TCRdb's copy has only in-frame clones and leaves some out. In the table there are some 2 million clones, over 85% of which are singletons. The source material was naive CD4+ T cells sorted from blood. Subset meaning: CD45RA+ positively selected. The source is a man between 18 and 35 years old in good health.

The rearrangement uses TRBV6-1 and TRBJ1-3, with D unclear. Germline CDR1 reads MNHNS; CDR2 reads SASEGT. V was clipped by 5 bases and J by 4 bases, with 6 bases between them. This CDR3 region has 12 residues. The CDR3 nucleotides read TGTGCCAGCAGTCAACGGGGAAACACCATATATTTT. Its translation is CASSQRGNTIYF.

V is TRBV5-1 and J is TRBJ2-7, with D tentatively TRBD2 (5 bases). CDR1 is SGHRS and CDR2 is YFSETQ in the germline V gene. Between the trimmed V and J ends, which lost 0 bases and 3 bases, there was a span of 10 bases. This CDR3 has 14 residues. The CDR3 protein is CASSLELTNYEQYF. CDR3 nucleotide sequence: TGCGCCAGCAGCTTGGAATTGACTAACTACGAGCAGTACTTC.

This chain links TRBV4-3 with TRBJ1-2; 9 bases are shared with TRBD1. The V and J ends lost 0 bases and 6 bases, in that order; junction bases with no gene match: 11. Germline-derived CDR1 and CDR2 are LGHNA and YSLEER. The CDR3 totals 17 residues. CDR3 bases: TGCGCCAGCAGCCAAGATAGAGGGACAGGGTTTTTTGATGGCTACACCTTC. It encodes CASSQDRGTGFFDGYTF.

The gene calls are TRBV7-2 and TRBJ2-3; a weak D match, TRBD2 (6 bases). Germline assignment: CDR1 SGHTA and CDR2 FQGNSA. V lost 7 bases and J 1 base, leaving 15 bases between the germline ends. This CDR3 is 15 amino acids long. In nucleotides, the CDR3 is TGTGCCAGCACCCGGGGAGGAGAGGGCACAGATACGCAGTATTTT. It encodes CASTRGGEGTDTQYF.

This clone was recorded only once. This chain links TRBV5-1 with TRBJ2-7; TRBD1 aligns across 9 bases. The trim removed 4 bases at V and 6 bases at J, leaving 8 bases unmatched. This CDR3 is 14 amino acids long. Looked up from germline, CDR1 is SGHRS and CDR2 is YFSETQ. The CDR3 region is CASSPGTGQPEQYF. The CDR3 DNA reads as TGCGCCAGCAGCCCTGGGACAGGGCAACCCGAGCAGTACTTC.

Turning to this clone: Other DNA sequences of this sample code for an identical CDR3. V is TRBV28 and J is TRBJ1-1; D remains ambiguous. CDR3 length equals 12 residues. Germline CDR1 is MDHEN and CDR2 is SYDVKM. V dropped 2 bases and J dropped 2 bases, with 3 bases sitting between them. The CDR3 region is CASSLGNTEAFF. The CDR3 coding sequence is TGTGCCAGCAGTTTAGGTAACACTGAAGCTTTCTTT.

V gene TRBV5-4 combines with J gene TRBJ1-2; D possibly corresponds to TRBD1 (5 bases). Germline V gene sequence: CDR1 SGHNT, CDR2 YYREEE (reference sequence). Trimming removed 2 bases at V and 2 bases at J, with 10 bases between. This CDR3 has 14 amino acids. CDR3: CASSFETDNYGYTF. In DNA form, the CDR3 reads TGTGCCAGCAGCTTTGAGACAGACAACTATGGCTACACCTTC. Complete variable domain (other parts from reference TRBV5-4 and TRBJ1-2): ETGVTQSPTHLIKTRGQQVTLRCSSQSGHNTVSWYQQALGQGPQFIFQYYREEENGRGNFPPRFSGLQFPNYSSELNVNALELDDSALYLCASSFETDNYGYTFGSGTRLTVV.

V usage is TRBV10-3 and J usage is TRBJ1-4; tentatively, D is TRBD1 (5 bases). Trimming shortened V by 4 bases and J by 7 bases, and 13 bases separated the two germline ends. CDR1 ENHRY and CDR2 SYGVKD come from the germline V gene. The CDR3 is 14 residues long. The CDR3 coding sequence is TGTGCCATCAGTGCAGGGAGCCCCTTTGAAAAACTGTTTTTT. Protein product: CAISAGSPFEKLFF.

V gene TRBV27 combines with J gene TRBJ1-2, with 9 bases that match TRBD1. V shed 5 bases, J shed 0 bases, and the junction held 7 bases outside the gene matches. CDR1 MNHEY and CDR2 SMNVEV come from the germline V gene (reference sequence). The CDR3 is 16 amino acids. The CDR3 bases are TGTGCCAGCAGTCCGGACAGGGGCACAACTAACTATGGCTACACCTTC. Encoded protein: CASSPDRGTTNYGYTF.

This chain uses TRBV7-9 with TRBJ2-3; TRBD2 matches 10 bases. J was trimmed by 5 bases and V by 7 bases; bases with no gene match: 12. The germline V gene encodes CDR1 SEHNR and CDR2 FQNEAQ (reference sequence). The CDR3 loop spans 16 amino acids. The CDR3 DNA reads as TGTGCCAGCACCTCCCTTGGGACTAGCGATGAAGATACGCAGTATTTT. This translates into CASTSLGTSDEDTQYF.